Listed below are T cell receptor beta chains from one sample, sequenced in a study of a mutant IDH1 vaccine in newly diagnosed glioma. Assay: immunoSEQ multiplex PCR; the TCRdb copy retains only in-frame clones and omits some. The sample has about 51,000 clones, roughly 80% seen once. Sequenced here: PBMCs, sampled from a glioma patient treated with radiotherapy, temozolomide or both. These receptors came from a woman in her forties with glioma. Each CDR3 is given with its conserved first and last residue. A D gene is named only where the DNA matches it firmly. Only some rows state a clone size, as once, few, many or a class for expanded clones.

D gene,J gene,V gene,clone size,CDR3 DNA,CDR3 protein
TRBD1,TRBJ1-6,TRBV2,few,TGTGCCAGCGGAAGGCAGGGACAGGAGAATTCACCCCTCCACTTT,CASGRQGQENSPLHF
.,TRBJ2-7,TRBV13,.,TGTGCCAGCAGCCGTAGCTTCTACGAGCAGTACTTC,CASSRSFYEQYF
.,TRBJ2-2,TRBV6-5,.,TGTGCCAGCGGCGAAATCATGAACACCGGGGAGCTGTTTTTT,CASGEIMNTGELFF
TRBD1,TRBJ1-4,TRBV5-4,.,TGTGCCAGCAGCGCGGGGGGACAGGGAAAAGAAAAACTGTTTTTT,CASSAGGQGKEKLFF
.,TRBJ1-6,TRBV5-5,.,TGTGCCAGCAGCTTCGGGGACCCCTATAATTCACCCCTCCACTTT,CASSFGDPYNSPLHF
.,TRBJ1-1,TRBV7-9,.,TGTGCCAGCAGCTTAATCCCCACCGGTGGGATGAACACTGAAGCTTTCTTT,CASSLIPTGGMNTEAFF
.,TRBJ1-2,TRBV5-1,few,TGCGCCAGCAGCTTGGGGACAGCTATTAACTATGGCTACACCTTC,CASSLGTAINYGYTF
.,TRBJ1-2,TRBV30,.,TGTGCCTGGAGTGTACGGGGGGGTCCCTGGAGGGGCTACACCTTC,CAWSVRGGPWRGYTF
TRBD2,TRBJ2-3,TRBV10-3,.,TGTGCCTCGGGAGGGTCCACAGATACGCAGTATTTT,CASGGSTDTQYF
.,TRBJ1-1,TRBV6-1,.,TGTGCCAGCAGCACCAGTTGGATCGCTGAAGCTTTCTTT,CASSTSWIAEAFF
.,TRBJ2-2,TRBV6-1,.,TGTGCCAGCAGTGGGTTCCCGGGGTCGAGCACCGGGGAGCTGTTTTTT,CASSGFPGSSTGELFF
.,TRBJ1-6,TRBV5-1,.,TGCGCCAGCAGCTTGCAAGAAGGTAATTCACCCCTCCACTTT,CASSLQEGNSPLHF
.,TRBJ1-5,TRBV7-9,.,TGTGCCGCGGGGAATAGCAATCAGCCCCAGCATTTT,CAAGNSNQPQHF
.,TRBJ2-5,TRBV20-1,.,TGCAGTGCTAGAGCCGGGGAGACCCAGTACTTC,CSARAGETQYF
TRBD1,TRBJ1-1,TRBV29-1,.,TGCAGCGTGGGGACAGGGGGCACTGAAGCTTTCTTT,CSVGTGGTEAFF
.,TRBJ1-1,TRBV10-1,.,TGCGCCAGCAGTGACGGGGTCATGAACACTGAAGCTTTCTTT,CASSDGVMNTEAFF
.,TRBJ2-2,TRBV6-5,.,TGTGCCAGCAGTCCCTACAGGGTTGGTACCGGGGAGCTGTTTTTT,CASSPYRVGTGELFF
TRBD1,TRBJ1-4,TRBV7-2,.,TGTGCCAGCAGCCGGGCCGGGACAGGGGACGAAAAACTGTTTTTT,CASSRAGTGDEKLFF
.,TRBJ2-1,TRBV5-1,.,TGCGCCAGCAGCTTGTGGCGGCTATACAATGAGCAGTTCTTC,CASSLWRLYNEQFF
.,TRBJ2-1,TRBV29-1,.,TGCAGCGTTGTGGCGGGGTATAATGAGCAGTTCTTC,CSVVAGYNEQFF
.,TRBJ2-3,TRBV5-1,.,TGCGCCAGCAGCTTCCTTGGGGGAACCACAGATACGCAGTATTTT,CASSFLGGTTDTQYF
.,TRBJ2-1,TRBV4-3,.,TGCGCCAGCAGCCGCGTGGGGTCGGATGAGCAGTTCTTC,CASSRVGSDEQFF
TRBD2,TRBJ2-1,TRBV4-3,.,TGCGCCAGCAGCCCTTTAGCGGGGGGTCCCCATGAGCAGTTCTTC,CASSPLAGGPHEQFF
.,TRBJ1-4,TRBV30,.,TGTGCCTGGAGTGGGGGACGCGGCAGACTGGCTGAAGCAACTAATGAAAAACTGTTTTTT,CAWSGGRGRLAEATNEKLFF
.,TRBJ1-6,TRBV19,.,TGTGCCAGTAGTATAGTCGGCAGCCACTATAATTCACCCCTCCACTTT,CASSIVGSHYNSPLHF
TRBD1,TRBJ1-2,TRBV9,.,TGTGCCAGCAGCGTAGTACCAGGGGGCGGCTACACCTTC,CASSVVPGGGYTF
.,TRBJ2-7,TRBV30,.,TGTGCCTGGAGTGGACATGGCAACGAGCAGTACTTC,CAWSGHGNEQYF
.,TRBJ1-2,TRBV6-6,.,TGTGCCAGCAGTTACGAGGGGGGGAATGGCTACACCTTC,CASSYEGGNGYTF
.,TRBJ2-2,TRBV4-3,.,TGCGCCAGCAGCCAAGATCCCCTCACCGGGGAGCTGTTTTTT,CASSQDPLTGELFF
.,TRBJ2-3,TRBV5-1,.,TGCGCCAGCAGCTACACAATGAGCGGCACAGATACGCAGTATTTT,CASSYTMSGTDTQYF
TRBD1,TRBJ2-7,TRBV5-1,.,TGCGCCAGCAGCGTGACAGGGGTCCCCTACGAGCAGTACTTC,CASSVTGVPYEQYF
.,TRBJ2-5,TRBV5-1,.,TGCGCCAGCAGCCAAGACGGTGGCCAAGAGACCCAGTACTTC,CASSQDGGQETQYF
.,TRBJ1-4,TRBV4-1,.,TGCGCCAGCAGCCAAGCTCGGGGGCGAACTAATGAAAAACTGTTTTTT,CASSQARGRTNEKLFF
TRBD1,TRBJ1-6,TRBV27,.,TGTGCCAGCAGTTTCGGGACAGGTATCATACCCCTCCACTTT,CASSFGTGIIPLHF
.,TRBJ2-2,TRBV7-2,.,TGTGCCAGCAGCTTAGGTGGCGAAACCGGGGAGCTGTTTTTT,CASSLGGETGELFF
.,TRBJ1-1,TRBV18,.,TGTGCCAGCTCACCACCGGGGAGGGCGAACACTGAAGCTTTCTTT,CASSPPGRANTEAFF
.,TRBJ2-7,TRBV30,.,TGTGCCCTCCACCCGCCAACCTACGAGCAGTACTTC,CALHPPTYEQYF
.,TRBJ1-1,TRBV6-6,.,TGTGCCAGCAGTTACGGGGACACTGAAGCTTTCTTT,CASSYGDTEAFF
TRBD1,TRBJ1-2,TRBV6-5,.,TGTGCCAGCAGTCAGGGGACAGCTGACTACACCTTC,CASSQGTADYTF
.,TRBJ2-7,TRBV7-2,.,TGTGCCAGCAGCACAGTGGGAGGAGGAGAGCAGTACTTC,CASSTVGGGEQYF
TRBD2,TRBJ2-3,TRBV5-1,once,TGCGCCAGCAGCTTAGCGGGGGGGCGGGAAGATACGCAGTATTTT,CASSLAGGREDTQYF
TRBD1,TRBJ2-7,TRBV14,.,TGTGCCAGCAGCGGGATCGCCAGGGGGAAATACGAGCAGTACTTC,CASSGIARGKYEQYF
.,TRBJ2-7,TRBV2,.,TGTGCCAGCAGTGGACGGCAGGAGCAGTACTTC,CASSGRQEQYF
.,TRBJ2-5,TRBV4-1,.,TGCGCCAGCAGCCAAGCACCCCAAGAGACCCAGTACTTC,CASSQAPQETQYF
.,TRBJ2-2,TRBV25-1,once,TGTGCCAGCAGTGAATATGGTCAAAACACCGGGGAGCTGTTTTTT,CASSEYGQNTGELFF
.,TRBJ1-3,TRBV7-2,.,TGTGCCAGCAGCTTAGTCGGGACATCGGCGGGAAACACCATATATTTT,CASSLVGTSAGNTIYF
TRBD1,TRBJ2-7,TRBV4-3,.,TGCGCCAGCAGCCACAACCCACCGGGACAGGGTACCCTGTCCTACGAGCAGTACTTC,CASSHNPPGQGTLSYEQYF
.,TRBJ1-1,TRBV7-2,.,TGTGCCAGCAGCTTAGAGGGGGGGGTTCTGAACACTGAAGCTTTCTTT,CASSLEGGVLNTEAFF
.,TRBJ2-1,TRBV4-1,.,TGCGCCAGCAGCCAACACGGGGTCAACAATGAGCAGTTCTTC,CASSQHGVNNEQFF
.,TRBJ1-1,TRBV19,.,TGTGCCAGTAGTATTATAATCCTAGGGGAGAACACTGAAGCTTTCTTT,CASSIIILGENTEAFF